Below, 18 T cell receptor beta chains from the same sample are listed, as sequenced in a study of cytotoxic CD8 clonotypes in ibrutinib-treated CLL. The repertoire was sequenced with immunoSEQ multiplex PCR; TCRdb's copy has only in-frame clones and lacks some. This sample has a few hundred thousand clones, with roughly 67% found just once. Sequenced here: PBMCs, sampled after 36 months of ibrutinib treatment. These TCRs come from a human donor with chronic lymphocytic leukemia.

The J gene is TRBJ1-1, the V gene TRBV13; D not resolved. Germline V CDR1 and CDR2: PRHDT, FYEKMQ (reference sequence). V was trimmed by 1 base and J by 3 bases, leaving 9 bases between them. The CDR3 has 14 amino acids. The CDR3 sequence is CASSLVGGYTEAFF. CDR3 nucleotides: TGTGCCAGCAGCTTAGTGGGTGGGTACACTGAAGCTTTCTTT.

This CDR3 is CASSLVRAGGPSNEQFF. CDR3 DNA: TGTGCCAGCAGCTTAGTACGGGCGGGAGGGCCCAGTAATGAGCAGTTCTTC. The chain employs TRBV7-2 and TRBJ2-1, with 9 bases that match TRBD2. Germline CDR1 SGHTA, CDR2 FQGNSA. This CDR3 has 17 amino acids. V was clipped by 1 base and J by 7 bases; unmatched bases: 11.

The genes are TRBV23-1 and TRBJ1-4; D is uncertain. TRBV23-1 is known as an ORF, though its function is uncertain. Trimming removed 7 bases at V and 4 bases at J, with 10 bases between. The CDR3 is 13 amino acids. The CDR3 DNA follows: TGCGCCAGCACCGAGCGGGATAATGAAAAACTGTTTTTT. As protein: CASTERDNEKLFF.

This rearrangement joins TRBV29-1 to TRBJ1-4; a weak D match, TRBD1 (6 bases). The CDR3 has 13 residues. Trimming pared 7 bases from V and 5 bases from J, leaving 14 bases between. Germline V gene sequence: CDR1 SQVTM, CDR2 ANQGSEA. In DNA, the CDR3 is TGCAGCGCCCCCGGTACAGGGAATGAAAAACTGTTTTTT. Protein: CSAPGTGNEKLFF.

There are a few counts of this clone. The rearrangement uses TRBV5-1 and TRBJ2-2; perhaps TRBD2 as D (6 bases). There are 13 residues in the CDR3. The germline CDR1 and CDR2 sequences are SGHRS and YFSETQ. V shed 9 bases and J shed 4 bases, with 13 bases lying between them. Here the CDR3 reads CATRSGGTGELFF. The CDR3 DNA reads TGCGCCACCCGATCCGGGGGCACCGGGGAGCTGTTTTTT. The complete variable domain, with remaining parts taken from reference TRBV5-1 and TRBJ2-2, reads KAGVTQTPRYLIKTRGQQVTLSCSPISGHRSVSWYQQTPGQGLQFLFEYFSETQRNKGNFPGRFSGRQFSNSRSEMNVSTLELGDSALYLCATRSGGTGELFFGEGSRLTVL.

This clone was picked up a small number of times. The J gene is TRBJ1-5, the V gene TRBV19; D is uncertain. Trimming removed 5 bases from V and 6 bases from J, with 14 bases in between. The germline V gene encodes CDR1 LNHDA and CDR2 SQIVND (reference sequence). The CDR3 spans 14 residues. The CDR3 here is CASSPVDRVQPQHF. In DNA, the CDR3 is TGTGCCAGTAGTCCAGTGGACCGAGTTCAGCCCCAGCATTTT. The full variable domain, in which reference TRBV19 and TRBJ1-5 provide the parts outside the CDR3, is DGGITQSPKYLFRKEGQNVTLSCEQNLNHDAMYWYRQDPGQGLRLIYYSQIVNDFQKGDIAEGYSVSREKKESFPLTVTSAQKNPTAFYLCASSPVDRVQPQHFGDGTRLSIL.

The rearrangement uses TRBV6-5 and TRBJ2-5; no reliable D call. Looked up from germline, CDR1 is MNHEY and CDR2 is SVGAGI. Trimming removed 2 bases from V and 0 bases from J, with 10 bases in between. The CDR3 sequence is 15 residues long. The CDR3 bases are TGTGCCAGCAGTTACGGTCTTGGCGACCAAGAGACCCAGTACTTC. This translates into CASSYGLGDQETQYF.

CDR3 DNA: TGCAGCGCCAGGACAGGGGATAGCAATCAGCCCCAGCATTTT. It is translated as CSARTGDSNQPQHF. This rearrangement joins TRBV29-1 to TRBJ1-5, with TRBD1 matching over 9 bases. The CDR3 runs to 14 residues. V lost 7 bases, J lost 0 bases, and 4 bases stayed unmatched. CDR1 is SQVTM, CDR2 ANQGSEA, per germline.

This clone was picked up a small number of times. The V gene is TRBV28, the J gene TRBJ2-7; possibly TRBD1 or TRBD2 for D (5 bases each). CDR1 and CDR2 from the germline V gene are MDHEN and SYDVKM. The CDR3 totals 11 residues. V was clipped by 11 bases and J by 6 bases, with 14 bases between them. CDR3 sequence reads: CASGPRSEQYF. The DNA of the CDR3 is TGTGCCTCGGGGCCGAGATCCGAGCAGTACTTC.

The chain links TRBV12-2 to TRBJ1-1. TRBV12-2 is marked as a pseudogene. There are 15 residues in the CDR3. The CDR3 DNA reads as TGTGCAAGTCGCCCCGGCGATCGGGGGGCGACTGAAGCTTTCTTT. Translating gives CASRPGDRGATEAFF.

The sample holds a few counts of this clone. This chain links TRBV4-3 with TRBJ1-2, with D unresolved. Trimming shortened V by 0 bases and J by 8 bases, and 10 bases separated the two germline ends. CDR1 and CDR2 from the germline V gene are LGHNA and YSLEER. This CDR3 is 13 amino acids long. The CDR3 spells CASSQDRVWGYTF. CDR3 nucleotide sequence: TGCGCCAGCAGCCAAGACCGGGTGTGGGGCTACACCTTC.

The chain links TRBV10-3 to TRBJ2-1; TRBD2 matches at 14 bases. Germline loops: CDR1 ENHRY, CDR2 SYGVKD. The CDR3 has 17 residues. V lost 4 bases and J lost 9; bases outside the gene matches: 11. This CDR3 reads CAISGRAGTSGRSEQFF. In DNA, the CDR3 is TGTGCCATCAGTGGCAGGGCCGGGACTAGCGGGAGAAGTGAGCAGTTCTTC.

The chain is built from TRBV5-1 and TRBJ1-2, with 9 bases fitting TRBD1. CDR1 SGHRS and CDR2 YFSETQ come from the germline V gene. This CDR3 comprises 14 residues. Trimming at V came to 4 bases and at J to 8 bases, leaving 9 bases not matched to a gene. CDR3 amino acids: CASSPDGQGRGYTF. The CDR3 DNA reads as TGCGCCAGCAGCCCGGACGGACAGGGGCGAGGCTACACCTTC.

This clone was seen a few times. The genes are TRBV23-1 and TRBJ1-2, with 9 nucleotides matching TRBD1. TRBV23-1 is an ORF; its function is uncertain. This CDR3 is 14 amino acids long. The J segment lost 5 bases and the V segment lost 3 bases, leaving 4 bases of the junction unmatched. CDR3 region: CASSHGTGSYGYTF. The CDR3 DNA reads as TGCGCCAGCAGTCACGGGACAGGGTCGTATGGCTACACCTTC.

This clone was found once. V is TRBV6-5 and J is TRBJ1-6; D gene ambiguous. Trimming took off 2 bases at V and 3 bases at J, with 2 bases between the two ends. Germline-derived CDR1 and CDR2 are MNHEY and SVGAGI. This CDR3 contains 13 residues. This CDR3 is CASSYNYNSPLHF. CDR3 nucleotide sequence: TGTGCCAGCAGTTACAACTATAATTCACCCCTCCACTTT.

The chain links TRBV28 to TRBJ1-5; maybe TRBD1 (5 bases). V lost 4 bases to trimming and J lost 6 bases, with 10 bases between them. Germline lookup yields CDR1 MDHEN and CDR2 SYDVKM. The CDR3 covers 13 residues. The CDR3 loop is CASSSARVQPQHF. The CDR3, as DNA: TGTGCCAGCAGTTCAGCCAGGGTTCAGCCCCAGCATTTT.

This clone appeared once. The J gene is TRBJ2-3, the V gene TRBV7-8; the D gene is possibly TRBD1 (5 bases). This CDR3 region has 14 residues. Germline V CDR1 and CDR2: SGHVS, FQNEAQ. V was pared by 6 bases and J by 6 bases, with 16 bases between. CDR3 bases: TGTGCCAGCAGGGGGCCCATCAGGGCGGATACGCAGTATTTT. Protein sequence: CASRGPIRADTQYF. The complete variable domain, with remaining parts taken from reference TRBV7-8 and TRBJ2-3, reads GAGVSQSPRYKVAKRGQDVALRCDPISGHVSLFWYQQALGQGPEFLTYFQNEAQLDKSGLPSDRFFAERPEGSVSTLKIQRTQQEDSAVYLCASRGPIRADTQYFGPGTRLTVL.

The rearrangement joins TRBV27 to TRBJ1-6, with D possibly matching TRBD1 (5 bases). V was shortened by 8 bases and J by 7 bases, with 15 bases between the two germline ends. From germline, CDR1 is MNHEY and CDR2 SMNVEV (reference sequence). CDR3 size: 14 residues. The CDR3 is CASGSGRWNSPLHF. The CDR3 region has the DNA TGTGCCAGCGGATCGGGACGGTGGAATTCACCCCTCCACTTT.